This T cell receptor beta chain was observed in a study of CD8+ T cells in alopecia areata. Peripheral blood, together with lesional scalp punch biopsies, was collected from alopecia areata patients. Overall study findings and caveats: Compared with mice, patients displayed less clear TCR sharing, possibly for HLA-related reasons.

This clone came up a few times. The target antigen is unknown. Sequencing relied on a cDNA template that was reverse transcribed from extracted RNA. The assay was immunoSEQ multiplex PCR, and TCRdb's table has in-frame clones only and misses some. The table has just over 150,000 clones, around 55% seen once. Trimming removed 2 bases from V and 6 bases from J, with 10 bases in between. The CDR3 runs to 13 residues. Germline CDR1 LGHNT, CDR2 FRNRAP. The receptor was isolated from a human donor with alopecia areata. This chain joins TRBV12-5 and TRBJ1-2; D remains ambiguous. Sequencing was performed on CD8+ T cells sorted from blood, taken at week 0. CDR3: CASGLSVRDGYTF. CDR3 coding DNA: TGTGCTAGTGGTTTGTCGGTGCGGGATGGCTACACCTTC.